This is a list of T cell receptor beta chains from one sample in a study of Graves' ophthalmopathy and Graves' hyperthyroidism. Via MiXCR, TCRdb re-called the multiplex PCR reads, giving one row per CDR3 protein. The sample records 400,000 to 450,000 distinct CDR3 sequences, 20% to 25% being singletons. The sample was peripheral blood. Receptors were obtained from a woman under 30 with stable Graves' hyperthyroidism. CDR3s include the opening cysteine and the closing phenylalanine or tryptophan. D genes are given only for firm matches. Clone size appears in some rows only: once, few, many, or a class for an expanded clone.

cdr3_aa: CASSARDSPGDEAFF; cdr3_nt: TGTGCCAGCAGTGCAAGGGACTCCCCAGGGGATGAAGCTTTCTTT; j_call: TRBJ1-1; clone_size: -; d_call: -; v_call: TRBV6-1
cdr3_aa: CASRSVEGTSGEDNIQYF; cdr3_nt: TGTGCCAGCAGATCAGTAGAGGGGACTAGCGGGGAGGATAACATTCAGTACTTC; j_call: TRBJ2-4; clone_size: -; d_call: TRBD2; v_call: TRBV13
cdr3_aa: CASRPQGALSGTEAFF; cdr3_nt: TGTGCCAGCAGGCCACAGGGGGCGCTCTCAGGTACTGAAGCTTTCTTT; j_call: TRBJ1-1; clone_size: many; d_call: TRBD1; v_call: TRBV7-2
cdr3_aa: CASSDYNRNQPQHF; cdr3_nt: TGTGCCAGCTCGGATTACAACCGCAATCAGCCCCAGCATTTT; j_call: TRBJ1-5; clone_size: -; d_call: -; v_call: TRBV18
cdr3_aa: CASSLAGANTEAFF; cdr3_nt: TGTGCCAGCAGCTTAGCGGGGGCGAACACTGAAGCTTTCTTT; j_call: TRBJ1-1; clone_size: many; d_call: -; v_call: TRBV7-2
cdr3_aa: CASSVPGGGYTF; cdr3_nt: TGTGCCAGCAGTGTTCCGGGGGGTGGCTACACCTTC; j_call: TRBJ1-2; clone_size: many; d_call: -; v_call: TRBV6-1
cdr3_aa: CASSESRPPLKGQGTTGELFF; cdr3_nt: TGTGCCAGCAGTGAATCTCGGCCGCCCCTGAAAGGACAGGGGACGACCGGGGAGCTGTTTTTT; j_call: TRBJ2-2; clone_size: many; d_call: TRBD1; v_call: TRBV25-1
cdr3_aa: CASRKSVYTEAFF; cdr3_nt: TGTGCCAGTAGGAAGTCCGTTTACACTGAAGCTTTCTTT; j_call: TRBJ1-1; clone_size: -; d_call: -; v_call: TRBV19
cdr3_aa: CAISESDMTGGSYEQYF; cdr3_nt: TGTGCCATCAGTGAGTCCGACATGACAGGGGGCTCCTACGAGCAGTACTTC; j_call: TRBJ2-7; clone_size: many; d_call: TRBD1; v_call: TRBV10-3
cdr3_aa: CSARDDRVEQYF; cdr3_nt: TGCAGTGCTAGGGACGACAGGGTCGAGCAGTACTTC; j_call: TRBJ2-7; clone_size: many; d_call: TRBD1; v_call: TRBV20-1
cdr3_aa: CASSFYPGQGMNTEAFF; cdr3_nt: TGTGCCAGTAGTTTTTACCCGGGACAGGGAATGAACACTGAAGCTTTCTTT; j_call: TRBJ1-1; clone_size: many; d_call: TRBD1; v_call: TRBV19
cdr3_aa: CASSYSALRDRGGNQPQHF; cdr3_nt: TGTGCCAGCAGTTACTCTGCCCTCCGGGACAGGGGTGGCAATCAGCCCCAGCATTTT; j_call: TRBJ1-5; clone_size: -; d_call: TRBD1; v_call: TRBV6-2/TRBV6-3
cdr3_aa: CSARDWKGSGGYGYTF; cdr3_nt: TGCAGTGCTAGAGATTGGAAGGGTAGCGGGGGGTATGGCTACACCTTC; j_call: TRBJ1-2; clone_size: many; d_call: -; v_call: TRBV20-1
cdr3_aa: CASSLALGYEQYF; cdr3_nt: TGTGCCAGCAGCTTAGCACTAGGGTACGAGCAGTACTTC; j_call: TRBJ2-7; clone_size: many; d_call: -; v_call: TRBV7-6
cdr3_aa: CAISSSGANVLTF; cdr3_nt: TGTGCCATCAGTTCATCTGGGGCCAACGTCCTGACTTTC; j_call: TRBJ2-6; clone_size: many; d_call: -; v_call: TRBV10-3
cdr3_aa: CASSVSGRVETQYF; cdr3_nt: TGTGCCAGCAGCGTAAGCGGCAGGGTGGAGACCCAGTACTTC; j_call: TRBJ2-5; clone_size: many; d_call: -; v_call: TRBV7-2
cdr3_aa: CSVQRQGMNTEAFF; cdr3_nt: TGCAGCGTTCAAAGACAGGGGATGAACACTGAAGCTTTCTTT; j_call: TRBJ1-1; clone_size: many; d_call: TRBD1; v_call: TRBV29-1
cdr3_aa: CASSSPGGGPYEQYF; cdr3_nt: TGTGCCAGCAGTTCCCCCGGGGGAGGGCCCTACGAGCAGTACTTC; j_call: TRBJ2-7; clone_size: many; d_call: TRBD2; v_call: TRBV27
cdr3_aa: CASWTEYSNQPQHF; cdr3_nt: TGTGCCTCCTGGACGGAATATAGCAATCAGCCCCAGCATTTT; j_call: TRBJ1-5; clone_size: -; d_call: -; v_call: TRBV6-1
cdr3_aa: CASRDGASNPRYGYTF; cdr3_nt: TGTGCCAGCAGGGACGGGGCTTCAAATCCACGATATGGCTACACCTTC; j_call: TRBJ1-2; clone_size: few; d_call: -; v_call: TRBV6-1
cdr3_aa: CASSPRTPEGETQYF; cdr3_nt: TGTGCCAGCAGTCCGCGGACACCTGAGGGAGAGACCCAGTACTTC; j_call: TRBJ2-5; clone_size: few; d_call: -; v_call: TRBV28
cdr3_aa: CASSRPLASGVTYEQYF; cdr3_nt: TGTGCCAGCAGTCGTCCATTAGCTAGCGGGGTTACCTACGAGCAGTACTTC; j_call: TRBJ2-7; clone_size: -; d_call: TRBD2; v_call: TRBV28
cdr3_aa: CASSPQGLAGAPYEQYF; cdr3_nt: TGTGCCAGCAGCCCACAGGGACTAGCGGGAGCCCCCTACGAGCAGTACTTC; j_call: TRBJ2-7; clone_size: few; d_call: TRBD2; v_call: TRBV11-2
cdr3_aa: CSVAGTSGSRVGKNIQYF; cdr3_nt: TGCAGCGTGGCCGGGACTAGCGGGAGTAGGGTGGGCAAAAACATTCAGTACTTC; j_call: TRBJ2-4; clone_size: many; d_call: TRBD2; v_call: TRBV29-1
cdr3_aa: CASRGRETLYNGYTF; cdr3_nt: TGTGCCAGCAGGGGCAGGGAGACGCTCTATAATGGCTACACCTTC; j_call: TRBJ1-2; clone_size: many; d_call: -; v_call: TRBV27
cdr3_aa: CASSLRLQGADYGYTF; cdr3_nt: TGCGCCAGCAGCTTACGATTACAGGGGGCGGACTATGGCTACACCTTC; j_call: TRBJ1-2; clone_size: -; d_call: TRBD1; v_call: TRBV4-1
cdr3_aa: CATSDSGQGSEQYF; cdr3_nt: TGTGCCACCAGTGATTCGGGGCAGGGAAGCGAGCAGTACTTC; j_call: TRBJ2-7; clone_size: -; d_call: -; v_call: TRBV24-1
cdr3_aa: CAQQGTTGELFF; cdr3_nt: TGCGCCCAACAGGGTACCACCGGGGAGCTGTTTTTT; j_call: TRBJ2-2; clone_size: many; d_call: -; v_call: TRBV10-2
cdr3_aa: CSASSSGYGYTF; cdr3_nt: TGCAGTGCTAGTAGCTCCGGGTATGGCTACACCTTC; j_call: TRBJ1-2; clone_size: many; d_call: -; v_call: TRBV20-1
cdr3_aa: CAISESWDHNIQYF; cdr3_nt: TGTGCCATCAGTGAGTCGTGGGACCATAACATTCAGTACTTC; j_call: TRBJ2-4; clone_size: many; d_call: -; v_call: TRBV10-3
cdr3_aa: CASSSTTLRGASYEQYF; cdr3_nt: TGTGCCAGCAGTTCTACAACGTTGAGGGGGGCTTCCTACGAGCAGTACTTC; j_call: TRBJ2-7; clone_size: many; d_call: -; v_call: TRBV28